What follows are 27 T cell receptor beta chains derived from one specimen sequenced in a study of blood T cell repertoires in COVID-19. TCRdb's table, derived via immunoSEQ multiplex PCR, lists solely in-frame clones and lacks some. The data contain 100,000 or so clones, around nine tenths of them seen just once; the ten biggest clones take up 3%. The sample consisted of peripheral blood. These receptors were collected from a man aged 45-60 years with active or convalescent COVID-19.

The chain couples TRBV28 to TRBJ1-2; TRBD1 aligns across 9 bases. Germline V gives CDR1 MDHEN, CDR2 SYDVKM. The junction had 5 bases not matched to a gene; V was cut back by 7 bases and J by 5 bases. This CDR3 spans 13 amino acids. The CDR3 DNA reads TGTGCCAGCACCCGGGACAGGGCTTATGGCTACACCTTC. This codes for CASTRDRAYGYTF.

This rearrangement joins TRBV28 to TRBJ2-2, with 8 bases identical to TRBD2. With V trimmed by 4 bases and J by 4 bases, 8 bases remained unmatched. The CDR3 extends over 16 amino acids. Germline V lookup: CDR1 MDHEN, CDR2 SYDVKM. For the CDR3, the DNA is TGTGCCAGCAGTTCACCGGGGGGGCCCGGCACCGGGGAGCTGTTTTTT. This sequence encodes CASSSPGGPGTGELFF.

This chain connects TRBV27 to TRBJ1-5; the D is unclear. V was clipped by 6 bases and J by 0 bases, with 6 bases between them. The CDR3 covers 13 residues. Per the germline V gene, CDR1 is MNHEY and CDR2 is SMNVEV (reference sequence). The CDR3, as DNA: TGTGCCAGCAGGCCCTATAGCAATCAGCCCCAGCATTTT. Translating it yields CASRPYSNQPQHF.

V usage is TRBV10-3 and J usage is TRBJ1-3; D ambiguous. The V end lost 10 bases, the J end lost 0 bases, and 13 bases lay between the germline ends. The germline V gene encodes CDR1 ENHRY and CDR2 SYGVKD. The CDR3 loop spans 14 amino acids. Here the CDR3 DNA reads TGTGCCACAAGAAAAGAGAACTCTGGAAACACCATATATTTT. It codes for CATRKENSGNTIYF.

DNA of the CDR3: TGCGCCAGCAGCCAGCTAGGACAGTTTTCCTCTGGAAACACCATATATTTT. Its translation: CASSQLGQFSSGNTIYF. The chain recombines TRBV4-1 with TRBJ1-3, with D maybe TRBD1 (6 bases). CDR1 and CDR2 from the germline V gene are MGHRA and YSYEKL. There are 17 residues in the CDR3. The V gene lost 3 bases and the J gene lost 0 bases, with 15 bases spanning the gap.

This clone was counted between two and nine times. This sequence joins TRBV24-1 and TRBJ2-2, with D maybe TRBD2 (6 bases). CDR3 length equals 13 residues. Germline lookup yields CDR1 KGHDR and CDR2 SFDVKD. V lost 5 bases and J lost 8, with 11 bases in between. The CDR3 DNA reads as TGTGCCACCAGTGCCCGGGGGTTGGGGGAGCTGTTTTTT. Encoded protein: CATSARGLGELFF.

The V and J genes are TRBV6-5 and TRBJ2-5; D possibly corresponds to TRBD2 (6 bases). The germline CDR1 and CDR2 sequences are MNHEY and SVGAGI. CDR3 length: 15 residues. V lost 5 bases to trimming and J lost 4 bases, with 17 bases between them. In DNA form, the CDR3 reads TGTGCCAGCAGTCCCGGGAGTTACCGGGGAGAGACCCAGTACTTC. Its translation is CASSPGSYRGETQYF.

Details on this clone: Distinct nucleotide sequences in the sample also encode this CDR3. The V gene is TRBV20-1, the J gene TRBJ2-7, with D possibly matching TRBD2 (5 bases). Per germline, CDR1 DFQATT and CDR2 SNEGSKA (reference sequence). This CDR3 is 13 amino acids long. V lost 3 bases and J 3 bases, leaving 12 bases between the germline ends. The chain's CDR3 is CSASTGGSYEQYV. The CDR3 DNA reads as TGCAGTGCTAGTACGGGTGGGAGCTACGAGCAGTACGTC.

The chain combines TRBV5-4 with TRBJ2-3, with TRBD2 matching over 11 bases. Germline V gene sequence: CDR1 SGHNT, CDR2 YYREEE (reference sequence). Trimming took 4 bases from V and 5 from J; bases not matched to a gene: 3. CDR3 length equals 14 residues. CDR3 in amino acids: CASSALAGVDTQYF. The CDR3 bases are TGTGCCAGCAGCGCACTAGCGGGGGTAGATACGCAGTATTTT.

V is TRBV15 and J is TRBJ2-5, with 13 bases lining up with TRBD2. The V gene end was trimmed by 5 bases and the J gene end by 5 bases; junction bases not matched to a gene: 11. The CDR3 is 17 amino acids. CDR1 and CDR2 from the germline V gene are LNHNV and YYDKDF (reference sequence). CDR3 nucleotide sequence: TGTGCCACCAGCGGTTACCCGACTAGCGGGGGGAACGAGACCCAGTACTTC. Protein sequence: CATSGYPTSGGNETQYF. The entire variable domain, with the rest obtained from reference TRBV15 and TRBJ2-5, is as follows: DAMVIQNPRYQVTQFGKPVTLSCSQTLNHNVMYWYQQKSSQAPKLLFHYYDKDFNNEADTPDNFQSRRPNTSFCFLDIRSPGLGDTAMYLCATSGYPTSGGNETQYFGPGTRLLVL.

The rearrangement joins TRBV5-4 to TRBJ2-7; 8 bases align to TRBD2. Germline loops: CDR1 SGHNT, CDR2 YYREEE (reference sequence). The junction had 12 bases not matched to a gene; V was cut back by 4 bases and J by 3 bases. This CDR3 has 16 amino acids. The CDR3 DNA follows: TGTGCCAGCAGCCTATTTGACCAGCGGGGGAGCTACGAGCAGTACTTC. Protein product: CASSLFDQRGSYEQYF.

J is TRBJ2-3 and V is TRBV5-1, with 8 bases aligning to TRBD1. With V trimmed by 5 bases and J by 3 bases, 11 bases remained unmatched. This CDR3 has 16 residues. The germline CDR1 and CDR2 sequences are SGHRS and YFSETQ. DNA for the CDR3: TGCGCCAGCAGGACAGGGGCCCCCCTAAGTACAGATACGCAGTATTTT. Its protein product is CASRTGAPLSTDTQYF. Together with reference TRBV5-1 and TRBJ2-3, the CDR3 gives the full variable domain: KAGVTQTPRYLIKTRGQQVTLSCSPISGHRSVSWYQQTPGQGLQFLFEYFSETQRNKGNFPGRFSGRQFSNSRSEMNVSTLELGDSALYLCASRTGAPLSTDTQYFGPGTRLTVL.

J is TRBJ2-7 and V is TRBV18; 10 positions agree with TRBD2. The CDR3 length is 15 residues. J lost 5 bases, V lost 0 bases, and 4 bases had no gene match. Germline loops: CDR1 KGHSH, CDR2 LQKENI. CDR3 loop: CASSPPSSGGDEQYF. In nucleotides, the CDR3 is TGTGCCAGCTCACCACCGTCTAGCGGGGGCGACGAGCAGTACTTC. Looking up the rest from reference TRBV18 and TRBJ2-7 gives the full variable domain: NAGVMQNPRHLVRRRGQEARLRCSPMKGHSHVYWYRQLPEEGLKFMVYLQKENIIDESGMPKERFSAEFPKEGPSILRIQQVVRGDSAAYFCASSPPSSGGDEQYFGPGTRLTVT.

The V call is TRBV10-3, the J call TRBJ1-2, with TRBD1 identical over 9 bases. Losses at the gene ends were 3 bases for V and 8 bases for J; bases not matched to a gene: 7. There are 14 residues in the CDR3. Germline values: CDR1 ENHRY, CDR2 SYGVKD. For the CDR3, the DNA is TGTGCCATCAGTGAAATACAGGGGGCGATAGGCTACACCTTC. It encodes CAISEIQGAIGYTF.

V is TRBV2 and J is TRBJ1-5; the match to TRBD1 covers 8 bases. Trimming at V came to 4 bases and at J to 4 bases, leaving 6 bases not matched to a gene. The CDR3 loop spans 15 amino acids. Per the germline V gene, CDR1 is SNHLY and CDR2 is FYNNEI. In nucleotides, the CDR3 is TGTGCCAGCAGTGCGACAGGGGCCTATAATCAGCCCCAGCATTTT. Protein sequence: CASSATGAYNQPQHF.

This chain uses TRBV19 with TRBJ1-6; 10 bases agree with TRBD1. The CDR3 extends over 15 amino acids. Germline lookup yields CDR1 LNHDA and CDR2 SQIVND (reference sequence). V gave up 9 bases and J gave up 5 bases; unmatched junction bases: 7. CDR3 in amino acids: CASTRTGGNNSPLHF. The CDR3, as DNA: TGTGCCAGCACCAGGACAGGGGGTAATAATTCACCCCTCCACTTT. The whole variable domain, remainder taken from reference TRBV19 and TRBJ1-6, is DGGITQSPKYLFRKEGQNVTLSCEQNLNHDAMYWYRQDPGQGLRLIYYSQIVNDFQKGDIAEGYSVSREKKESFPLTVTSAQKNPTAFYLCASTRTGGNNSPLHFGNGTRLTVT.

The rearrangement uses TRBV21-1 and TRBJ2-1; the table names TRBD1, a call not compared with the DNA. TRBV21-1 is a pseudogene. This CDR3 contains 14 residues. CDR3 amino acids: CASISGQGFLWEFF. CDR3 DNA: TGTGCCAGCATCTCGGGACAGGGCTTCCTATGGGAGTTCTTC.

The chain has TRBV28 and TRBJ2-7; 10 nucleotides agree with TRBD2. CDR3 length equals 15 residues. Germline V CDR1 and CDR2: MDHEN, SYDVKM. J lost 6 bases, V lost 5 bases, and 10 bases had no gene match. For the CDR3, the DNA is TGTGCCAGCAGTACCTCGCTAGCGGGGGTACGCGAGCAGTACGTC. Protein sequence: CASSTSLAGVREQYV.

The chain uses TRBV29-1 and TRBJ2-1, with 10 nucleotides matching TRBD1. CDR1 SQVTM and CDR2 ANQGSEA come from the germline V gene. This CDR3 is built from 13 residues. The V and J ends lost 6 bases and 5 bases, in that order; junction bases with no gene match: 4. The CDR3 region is CSVAGQGHNEQFF. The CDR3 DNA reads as TGCAGCGTCGCGGGACAGGGGCACAATGAGCAGTTCTTC.

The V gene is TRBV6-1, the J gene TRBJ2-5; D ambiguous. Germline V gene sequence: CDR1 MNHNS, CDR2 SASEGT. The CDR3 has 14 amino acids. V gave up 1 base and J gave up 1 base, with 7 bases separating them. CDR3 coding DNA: TGTGCCAGCAGTGAAGGAGGCAGCCAAGAGACCCAGTACTTC. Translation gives CASSEGGSQETQYF.

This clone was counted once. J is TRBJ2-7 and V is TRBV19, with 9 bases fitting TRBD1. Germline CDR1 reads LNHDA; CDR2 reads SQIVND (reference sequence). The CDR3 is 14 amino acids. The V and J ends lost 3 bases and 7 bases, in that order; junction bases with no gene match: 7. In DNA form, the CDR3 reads TGTGCCAGTAGTATTACGGGACAGGGAGGTGAGCAGTACTTC. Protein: CASSITGQGGEQYF.

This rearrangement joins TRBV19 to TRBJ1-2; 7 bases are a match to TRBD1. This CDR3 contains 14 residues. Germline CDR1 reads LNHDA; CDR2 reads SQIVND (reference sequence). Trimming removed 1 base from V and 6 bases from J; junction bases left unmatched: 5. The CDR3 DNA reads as TGTGCCAGTAGTATAGTGGTAACAGGGGATGGCTACACCTTC. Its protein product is CASSIVVTGDGYTF. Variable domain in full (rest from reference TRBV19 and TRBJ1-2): DGGITQSPKYLFRKEGQNVTLSCEQNLNHDAMYWYRQDPGQGLRLIYYSQIVNDFQKGDIAEGYSVSREKKESFPLTVTSAQKNPTAFYLCASSIVVTGDGYTFGSGTRLTVV.

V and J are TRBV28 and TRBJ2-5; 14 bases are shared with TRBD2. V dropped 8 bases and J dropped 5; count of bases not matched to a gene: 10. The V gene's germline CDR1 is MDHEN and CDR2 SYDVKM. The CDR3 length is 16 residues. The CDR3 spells CASETSGGGPRETQYF. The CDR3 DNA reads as TGTGCCAGCGAGACTAGCGGGGGGGGCCCCAGGGAGACCCAGTACTTC.

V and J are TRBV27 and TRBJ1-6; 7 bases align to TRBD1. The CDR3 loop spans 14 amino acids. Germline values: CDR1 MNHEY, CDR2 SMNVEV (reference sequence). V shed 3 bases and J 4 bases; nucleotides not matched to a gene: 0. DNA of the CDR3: TGTGCCAGCAGTTTGGGACAGTATAATTCACCCCTCCACTTT. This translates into CASSLGQYNSPLHF.

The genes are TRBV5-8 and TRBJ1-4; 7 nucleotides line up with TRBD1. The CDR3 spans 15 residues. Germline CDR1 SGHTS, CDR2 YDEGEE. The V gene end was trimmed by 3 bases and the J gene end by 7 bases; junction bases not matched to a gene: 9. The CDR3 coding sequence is TGTGCCAGCAGCTCCCAACAGGGGAGGAGTGAAAAACTGTTTTTT. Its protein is CASSSQQGRSEKLFF.

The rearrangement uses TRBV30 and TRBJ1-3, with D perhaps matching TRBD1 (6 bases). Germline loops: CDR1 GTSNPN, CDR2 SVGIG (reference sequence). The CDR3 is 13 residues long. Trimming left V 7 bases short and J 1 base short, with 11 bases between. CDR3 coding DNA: TGTGCCTTACAGGGTAGTTCTGGAAACACCATATATTTT. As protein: CALQGSSGNTIYF.

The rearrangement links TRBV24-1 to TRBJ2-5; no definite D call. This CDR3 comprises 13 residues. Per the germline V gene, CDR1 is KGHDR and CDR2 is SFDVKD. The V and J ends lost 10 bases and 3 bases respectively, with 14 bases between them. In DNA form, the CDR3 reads TGTGCCACAATGAGCTACCTGGAAGAGACCCAGTACTTC. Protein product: CATMSYLEETQYF.